Listed here are 26 T cell receptor beta chains from one sample, sequenced in a study of beta chain features in type 1 diabetes. No antigen is known for these receptors. The whole isolated RNA underwent reverse transcription, so sequencing captured expressed TCRB transcripts. Assay: immunoSEQ multiplex PCR; the TCRdb copy retains only in-frame clones and omits some. The data contain 280,000 or so clones, 15% of them seen just once; the ten biggest clones take up less than 0.02%. Whole-study findings and limits: Type 1 diabetes patients showed a moderate but significant shortening of TCRB CDR3s in all four CD4+ subsets.

The sequencing input was naive CD4+ T cells from blood. These receptors all stem from a young man with type 1 diabetes.

DNA for the CDR3: TGCGCCAGCAGCTTGGGGCTAGCGGGGGCCGCCGAGCAGTACTTC. This translates into CASSLGLAGAAEQYF. J is TRBJ2-7 and V is TRBV5-1, with TRBD2 identical over 10 bases. Germline-derived CDR1 and CDR2 are SGHRS and YFSETQ. Trimming took 0 bases from V and 6 from J; bases not matched to a gene: 6. This CDR3 is 15 amino acids long.

This clone was counted a few times. V is TRBV25-1 and J is TRBJ2-5; D is possibly TRBD2 (6 bases). The germline V gene encodes CDR1 MGHDK and CDR2 SYGVNS. The CDR3 totals 13 residues. V lost 1 base, J lost 4 bases, and 7 bases lay in between. CDR3 amino acids: CASSEFGRETQYF. CDR3 bases: TGTGCCAGCAGTGAATTCGGGAGAGAGACCCAGTACTTC.

The CDR3 spells CATSRATTGNTIYF. The DNA for the CDR3 is TGTGCCACCAGCAGAGCGACAACGGGAAACACCATATATTTT. The chain uses TRBV15 and TRBJ1-3; D not certain. Germline values: CDR1 LNHNV, CDR2 YYDKDF (reference sequence). The V end lost 1 base, the J end lost 4 bases, and 8 bases lay between the germline ends. CDR3 length equals 14 residues.

The CDR3 DNA is TGTGCCAGCAGCAGGGGGAGCAATCAGCCCCAGCATTTT. Its protein is CASSRGSNQPQHF. The chain couples TRBV6-1 to TRBJ1-5; 7 positions match TRBD1. This CDR3 region has 13 residues. The trim removed 6 bases at V and 1 base at J, leaving 0 bases unmatched. Germline loops: CDR1 MNHNS, CDR2 SASEGT.

V and J are TRBV15 and TRBJ2-7; possible D gene TRBD1, 6 bases. V lost 2 bases and J lost 2, with 22 bases in between. This CDR3 is 18 amino acids long. CDR1 and CDR2 from the germline V gene are LNHNV and YYDKDF (reference sequence). The CDR3 region is CATSRTMAMPGDTYEQYF. The CDR3 DNA reads as TGTGCCACCAGCAGAACCATGGCGATGCCAGGGGACACCTACGAGCAGTACTTC.

The rearrangement joins TRBV4-1 to TRBJ2-3; TRBD2 aligns across 9 bases. V trimming: 2 bases; J trimming: 5 bases; junction bases outside the gene matches: 5. The CDR3 extends over 15 amino acids. Germline V lookup: CDR1 MGHRA, CDR2 YSYEKL. CDR3 DNA: TGCGCCAGCAGCCAATCCCAACTAGCGGGAGATACGCAGTATTTT. Protein sequence: CASSQSQLAGDTQYF.

The rearrangement uses TRBV30 and TRBJ1-3; 8 bases map to TRBD1. CDR1 GTSNPN and CDR2 SVGIG come from the germline V gene (reference sequence). With 3 bases clipped from V and 2 bases from J, the junction kept 9 bases outside the gene matches. The CDR3 extends over 16 amino acids. The CDR3: CAWSDRGKGAGNTIYF. In DNA, the CDR3 is TGTGCCTGGAGCGACAGGGGAAAAGGTGCTGGAAACACCATATATTTT.

This clone was found a few times. The chain uses TRBV7-6 and TRBJ2-3; no clear D. V was clipped by 2 bases and J by 5 bases, with 11 bases between them. Germline V gene data show CDR1 as SGHVS and CDR2 as FNYEAQ. This CDR3 has 14 amino acids. The CDR3 loop reads CASSLFSILDTQYF. The CDR3 nucleotides read TGTGCCAGCAGCTTATTTAGCATCCTAGATACGCAGTATTTT.

This chain uses TRBV2 with TRBJ2-7, with 9 bases aligning to TRBD1. This CDR3 spans 13 amino acids. In germline, CDR1 is SNHLY, CDR2 FYNNEI. With 5 bases clipped from V and 6 bases from J, the junction kept 5 bases outside the gene matches. The CDR3 region has the DNA TGTGCCAGCAGTAGGGACAGGGTAGGCGAGCAGTACTTC. Translation gives CASSRDRVGEQYF.

This clone was seen just once. The genes are TRBV15 and TRBJ2-3, with 10 bases matching TRBD2. The length of the CDR3 is 19 residues. Germline CDR1 is LNHNV and CDR2 is YYDKDF (reference sequence). The V and J ends lost 0 bases and 3 bases, in that order; junction bases with no gene match: 12. The CDR3: CATSRDTLPASGRTDTQYF. The CDR3 DNA sequence: TGTGCCACCAGCAGAGATACCCTGCCGGCTAGCGGGAGAACAGATACGCAGTATTTT.

CDR3 sequence: CASSDPGNTEAFF. CDR3 in DNA: TGTGCCAGCAGTGATCCCGGGAACACTGAAGCTTTCTTT. The chain has TRBV6-6 and TRBJ1-1, with unresolved D. Looked up from germline, CDR1 is MNHNY and CDR2 is SVGAGI (reference sequence). The CDR3 length is 13 residues. Trimming pared 5 bases from V and 1 base from J, leaving 8 bases between.

The chain carries TRBV29-1 and TRBJ1-4; D possibly corresponds to TRBD1 (6 bases). The CDR3 runs to 13 residues. Per the germline V gene, CDR1 is SQVTM and CDR2 is ANQGSEA. V was cut by 7 bases and J by 8 bases, with 17 bases left in between. CDR3 amino acids: CSARRGGQEKLFF. CDR3 nucleotide sequence: TGCAGCGCCCGAAGGGGGGGCCAAGAAAAACTGTTTTTT. Supplemented by reference TRBV29-1 and TRBJ1-4, the full variable domain reads SAVISQKPSRDICQRGTSLTIQCQVDSQVTMMFWYRQQPGQSLTLIATANQGSEATYESGFVIDKFPISRPNLTFSTLTVSNMSPEDSSIYLCSARRGGQEKLFFGSGTQLSVL.

This clone was detected only a few times. The chain joins TRBV6-5 to TRBJ1-3; a possible D gene is TRBD1 (5 bases). CDR1 and CDR2 (germline): MNHEY, SVGAGI. V lost 4 bases and J lost 7, with 8 bases in between. The CDR3 has 12 amino acids. This CDR3 reads CASSSRGNTIYF. CDR3 DNA sequence: TGTGCCAGCAGTTCGCGGGGGAACACCATATATTTT.

This clone turned up a few times. The V and J genes are TRBV29-1 and TRBJ2-2, with TRBD2 as a possible D gene (6 bases). V was pared by 4 bases and J by 4 bases, with 13 bases between. Germline CDR1 SQVTM, CDR2 ANQGSEA. The CDR3 is made up of 14 amino acids. Here the CDR3 reads CSVGRDQPTGELFF. The CDR3 DNA follows: TGCAGCGTTGGGCGGGACCAGCCCACCGGGGAGCTGTTTTTT.

The chain joins TRBV7-6 to TRBJ2-3, with 8 bases fitting TRBD2. This CDR3 region has 14 residues. CDR1 is SGHVS and CDR2 is FNYEAQ in the germline V gene. V was pared by 6 bases and J by 2 bases, with 4 bases of the junction left unmatched. The CDR3 sequence: CASRLSGTTDTQYF. CDR3 sequence (DNA): TGTGCCAGCAGACTTAGCGGGACCACAGATACGCAGTATTTT.

The rearrangement joins TRBV27 to TRBJ1-5; possibly TRBD1 for D (5 bases). The CDR3 extends over 15 amino acids. Germline assignment: CDR1 MNHEY and CDR2 SMNVEV (reference sequence). V lost 1 base and J 3 bases, leaving 10 bases between the germline ends. The CDR3 DNA follows: TGTGCCAGCAGTTTATATGGCAGGGCCAATCAGCCCCAGCATTTT. It codes for CASSLYGRANQPQHF.

This clone was seen a few times. The rearrangement uses TRBV19 and TRBJ2-5; a possible D gene is TRBD2 (6 bases). CDR3 size: 13 residues. Trimming pared 5 bases from V and 4 bases from J, leaving 11 bases between. Germline CDR1 and CDR2: LNHDA and SQIVND (reference sequence). CDR3 residues: CASSAGLSETQYF. CDR3 DNA: TGTGCCAGTAGTGCGGGGCTTTCAGAGACCCAGTACTTC. Full variable domain (outside the CDR3, taken from reference TRBV19 and TRBJ2-5): DGGITQSPKYLFRKEGQNVTLSCEQNLNHDAMYWYRQDPGQGLRLIYYSQIVNDFQKGDIAEGYSVSREKKESFPLTVTSAQKNPTAFYLCASSAGLSETQYFGPGTRLLVL.

The genes are TRBV7-2 and TRBJ2-2, with 9 nucleotides matching TRBD1. V dropped 6 bases and J dropped 1; count of bases not matched to a gene: 6. CDR1 is SGHTA and CDR2 is FQGNSA in the germline V gene. This CDR3 spans 16 amino acids. The CDR3 DNA sequence: TGTGCCAGCAGTCAGCCGGGACAGGGGAACACCGGGGAGCTGTTTTTT. This encodes CASSQPGQGNTGELFF.

The rearrangement uses TRBV5-4 and TRBJ2-5; D gene unclear. Germline V gives CDR1 SGHNT, CDR2 YYREEE (reference sequence). The germline V and J ends were trimmed by 1 base and 3 bases, with 10 bases remaining between them. The CDR3 contains 14 residues. This CDR3 is CASSLTPREETQYF. CDR3 in DNA: TGTGCCAGCAGCTTGACTCCGAGAGAAGAGACCCAGTACTTC.

This chain connects TRBV19 to TRBJ2-6; D may be TRBD2 (6 bases). Deletions cut 0 bases from V and 1 base from J, with 7 bases between. The germline gives CDR1 LNHDA, CDR2 SQIVND (reference sequence). This CDR3 contains 16 residues. The CDR3: CASSIERGSGANVLTF. CDR3 DNA: TGTGCCAGTAGTATAGAACGGGGGTCTGGGGCCAACGTCCTGACTTTC.

This clone turned up a few times. The chain joins TRBV18 to TRBJ2-7; tentatively, D is TRBD1 (6 bases). Per the germline V gene, CDR1 is KGHSH and CDR2 is LQKENI. V dropped 4 bases and J dropped 7 bases, with 14 bases sitting between them. The CDR3 has 13 residues. The CDR3 coding sequence is TGTGCCAGCTCACTCGACAGGAGAGGGGAGCAGTACTTC. Encoded protein: CASSLDRRGEQYF.

This clone has a handful of counts. The chain uses TRBV5-1 and TRBJ2-1; 9 positions match TRBD2. V dropped 0 bases and J dropped 6; count of bases not matched to a gene: 10. The V gene's germline CDR1 is SGHRS and CDR2 YFSETQ. The CDR3 is 17 residues long. DNA for the CDR3: TGCGCCAGCAGCTTGGGCGGGGGGGCCCTCCTCATCAATGAGCAGTTCTTC. It specifies CASSLGGGALLINEQFF.

The genes are TRBV6-6 and TRBJ1-5, with D unclear. The germline V and J ends were trimmed by 7 bases and 0 bases, with 7 bases remaining between them. The length of the CDR3 is 13 residues. The germline CDR1 and CDR2 sequences are MNHNY and SVGAGI (reference sequence). The CDR3 is CASTFGSNQPQHF. The CDR3 DNA reads as TGTGCCAGCACTTTCGGTAGCAATCAGCCCCAGCATTTT.

This clone came up a few times. The chain is built from TRBV28 and TRBJ1-2, with a weak D call TRBD1 (6 bases). In germline, CDR1 is MDHEN, CDR2 SYDVKM. The CDR3 covers 14 residues. V was cut by 6 bases and J by 3 bases, with 14 bases left in between. The CDR3 DNA reads TGTGCCAGCAGCCCCGGGACAAACTACTATGGCTACACCTTC. Protein product: CASSPGTNYYGYTF.

This clone turned up a few times. The chain's CDR3 is CASSQVLRLGGGDYGYTF. DNA of the CDR3: TGCGCCAGCAGCCAAGTCCTACGACTTGGCGGGGGAGACTATGGCTACACCTTC. The chain links TRBV4-3 to TRBJ1-2; D may be TRBD1 (5 bases). V was trimmed by 1 base and J by 3 bases, leaving 21 bases between them. The CDR3 sequence is 18 residues long. Per germline, CDR1 LGHNA and CDR2 YSLEER.

This clone was detected only a few times. This chain uses TRBV11-2 with TRBJ2-3, with 7 bases fitting TRBD2. The trim removed 3 bases at V and 0 bases at J, leaving 3 bases unmatched. This CDR3 contains 15 residues. In germline, CDR1 is SGHAT, CDR2 FQNNGV. CDR3 bases: TGTGCCAGCAGCTTTGGGGGGGGGAGCACAGATACGCAGTATTTT. Protein product: CASSFGGGSTDTQYF.